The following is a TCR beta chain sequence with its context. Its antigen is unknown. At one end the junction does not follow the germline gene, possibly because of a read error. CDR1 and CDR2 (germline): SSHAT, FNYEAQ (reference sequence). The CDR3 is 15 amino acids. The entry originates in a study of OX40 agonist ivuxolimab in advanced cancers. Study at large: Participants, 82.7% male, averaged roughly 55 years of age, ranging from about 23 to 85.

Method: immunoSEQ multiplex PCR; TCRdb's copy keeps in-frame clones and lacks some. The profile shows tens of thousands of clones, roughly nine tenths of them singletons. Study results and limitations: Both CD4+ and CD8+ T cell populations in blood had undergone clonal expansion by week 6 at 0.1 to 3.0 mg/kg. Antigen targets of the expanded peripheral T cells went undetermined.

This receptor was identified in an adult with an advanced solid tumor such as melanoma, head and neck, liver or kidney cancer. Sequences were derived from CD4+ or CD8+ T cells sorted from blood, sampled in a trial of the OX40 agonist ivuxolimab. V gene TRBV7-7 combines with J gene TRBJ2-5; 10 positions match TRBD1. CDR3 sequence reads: CASSSGTGVLETQYF. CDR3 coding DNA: TGTGCTAGCAGCTCCGGGACAGGGGTATTGGAGACCCAGTACTTC.